This T cell receptor (beta chain) was found in a study of T cells in Graves' hyperthyroidism and ophthalmopathy. RNA transcripts gave rise to amplified TCR beta CDR3 regions. HTBI primers drove first-round RT-PCR of the TCR CDR3. TCRdb processed the multiplex PCR reads anew with MiXCR; each CDR3 protein has one entry. The sample gives about 250,000 distinct CDR3 sequences, about 24% of which show up once; approximately 32% is in the top ten. With regard to this clonotype: Its target is not known. This may be a read error: a much more frequent sequence differs by one nucleotide.

Points from the study as a whole: A median around 5.9 months before onset, the model predicted ophthalmopathy.

Sequencing input: blood. The TCR sequence derives from a middle-aged woman with Graves' ophthalmopathy.

The CDR3 sequence is CATSRDMSASETQYF. The CDR3 region has the DNA TGTGCCACCAGCAGAGATATGAGCGCGTCAGAGACCCAGTACTTC. The rearrangement uses TRBV15 and TRBJ2-5; D is ambiguous. Germline V gene sequence: CDR1 LNHNV, CDR2 YYDKDF (reference sequence). Trimming removed 0 bases at V and 4 bases at J, with 12 bases between. The CDR3 has 15 residues. Full variable domain (outside the CDR3, taken from reference TRBV15 and TRBJ2-5): DAMVIQNPRYQVTQFGKPVTLSCSQTLNHNVMYWYQQKSSQAPKLLFHYYDKDFNNEADTPDNFQSRRPNTSFCFLDIRSPGLGDTAMYLCATSRDMSASETQYFGPGTRLLVL.